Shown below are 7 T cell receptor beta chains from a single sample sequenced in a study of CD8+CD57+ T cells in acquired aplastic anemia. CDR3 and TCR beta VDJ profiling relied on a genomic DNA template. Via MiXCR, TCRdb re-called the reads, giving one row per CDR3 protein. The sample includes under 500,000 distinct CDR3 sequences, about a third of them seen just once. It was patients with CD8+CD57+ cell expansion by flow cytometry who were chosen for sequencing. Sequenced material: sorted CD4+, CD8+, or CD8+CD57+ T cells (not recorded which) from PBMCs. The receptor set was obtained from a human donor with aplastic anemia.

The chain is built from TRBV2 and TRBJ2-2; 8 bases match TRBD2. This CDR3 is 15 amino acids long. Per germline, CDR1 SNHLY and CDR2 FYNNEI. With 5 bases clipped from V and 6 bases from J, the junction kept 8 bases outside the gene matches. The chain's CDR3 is CASSLGRGVPGELFF. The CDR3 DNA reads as TGTGCCAGCAGTCTGGGGCGGGGGGTGCCCGGGGAGCTGTTTTTT.

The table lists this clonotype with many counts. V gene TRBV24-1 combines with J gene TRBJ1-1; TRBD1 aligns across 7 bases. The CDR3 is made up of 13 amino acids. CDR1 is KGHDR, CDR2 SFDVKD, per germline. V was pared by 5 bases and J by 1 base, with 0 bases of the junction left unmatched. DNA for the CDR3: TGTGCCACCAGTGGGGACAGGAACACTGAAGCTTTCTTT. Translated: CATSGDRNTEAFF.

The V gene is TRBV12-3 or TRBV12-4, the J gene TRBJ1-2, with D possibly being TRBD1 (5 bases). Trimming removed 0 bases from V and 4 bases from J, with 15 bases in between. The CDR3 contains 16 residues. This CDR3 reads CASSLALSGKTYGYTF. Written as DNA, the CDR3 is TGTGCCAGCAGTTTAGCGCTTTCAGGGAAAACCTATGGCTACACCTTC.

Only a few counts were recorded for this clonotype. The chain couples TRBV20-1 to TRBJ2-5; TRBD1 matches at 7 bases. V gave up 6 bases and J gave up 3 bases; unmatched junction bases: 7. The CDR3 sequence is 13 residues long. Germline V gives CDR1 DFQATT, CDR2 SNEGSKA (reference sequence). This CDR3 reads CSASPDREETQYF. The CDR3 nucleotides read TGCAGTGCCTCTCCAGACAGGGAAGAGACCCAGTACTTC.

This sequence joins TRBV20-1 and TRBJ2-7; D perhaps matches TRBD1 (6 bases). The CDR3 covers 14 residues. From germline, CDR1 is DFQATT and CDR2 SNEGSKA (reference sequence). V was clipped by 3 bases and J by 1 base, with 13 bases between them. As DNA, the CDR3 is TGCAGTGCTAGTATAACAGGGTTGTCCTACGAGCAGTACTTC. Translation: CSASITGLSYEQYF.

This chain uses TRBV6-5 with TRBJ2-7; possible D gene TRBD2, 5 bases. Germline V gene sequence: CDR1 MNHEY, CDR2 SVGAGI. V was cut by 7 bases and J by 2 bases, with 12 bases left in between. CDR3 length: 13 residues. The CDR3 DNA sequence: TGTGCCAGCACTTCGGGGATCCCCTACGAGCAGTACTTC. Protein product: CASTSGIPYEQYF.

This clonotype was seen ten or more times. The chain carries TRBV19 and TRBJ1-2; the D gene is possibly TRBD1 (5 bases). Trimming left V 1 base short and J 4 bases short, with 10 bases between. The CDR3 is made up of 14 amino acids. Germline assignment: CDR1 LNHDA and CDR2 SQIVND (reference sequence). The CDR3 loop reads CASSIGGRIYGYTF. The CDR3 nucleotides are TGTGCCAGTAGTATAGGGGGACGGATCTATGGCTACACCTTC.